This T cell receptor beta chain was found in a study of blood T cell repertoires in COVID-19. This CDR3 region has 15 residues. CDR1 and CDR2 from the germline V gene are SNHLY and FYNNEI. Trimming took off 1 base at V and 7 bases at J, with 14 bases between the two ends. This clone was seen more than once but under ten times. In the authors' workflow: Amplified reference gene primers provided the basis for estimating nucleated cell counts. Profiled with immunoSEQ multiplex PCR; TCRdb holds only in-frame clones, not every one. D and trimming come from the DNA, and the V and J calls and clone size come from that table. This sample yields approximately 170,000 clones, of which 81% are seen a single time; around 10% belongs to the top ten.

Material: peripheral blood. This receptor was obtained from a man between 60 and 75 years old with active or convalescent COVID-19. This chain uses TRBV2 with TRBJ1-5, with D possibly matching TRBD1 (6 bases). Written as DNA, the CDR3 is TGTGCCAGCAGTGAAGGGTTCGGGGGGCGGCAGCCCCAGCATTTT. Protein: CASSEGFGGRQPQHF.